The present entry profiles one T cell receptor beta chain with its context. At one end, the junction sequence differs from germline, possibly due to a read error. The protocol was immunoSEQ multiplex PCR, while the TCRdb copy is restricted to in-frame clones and leaves out a portion. Of under 1,100,000 clones detected, approximately 80% appear once; the ten largest clones hold around 0.61%. This entry belongs to a study of shared clonotypes between healthy human individuals. The germline gives CDR1 SNHLY, CDR2 FYNNEI. The CDR3 runs 11 residues. Sequences were obtained from memory CD4+ T cells from PBMCs. Subset specified: CD45RA-negative fraction. The rearrangement links TRBV2 to TRBJ2-5; 8 bases map to TRBD2. The receptor was derived from a man aged 18 to 29 in good health. Some clones in this sample may be carry-over from other donors' samples. The CDR3 loop reads CATGAGARRDF. The CDR3 region has the DNA TGTGCCACGGGAGCGGGAGCGCGTCGGGACTTC.